This T cell receptor beta chain was retrieved from a study of blood T cell repertoires in COVID-19. V gave up 4 bases and J gave up 6 bases, with 13 bases separating them. Germline CDR1 MNHNY, CDR2 SVGAGI (reference sequence). The CDR3 is 14 amino acids. Original methodology: By means of reference gene primer amplification, nucleated cell counts were estimated. The method was immunoSEQ multiplex PCR; TCRdb's version includes in-frame clones alone and lacks a portion of them. V, J and clone size are those of that table, while D and trimming were read from the DNA. The table has about 110,000 clones, about two thirds seen once; the top ten hold approximately 0.87%.

Sequencing was performed on peripheral blood. This rearrangement joins TRBV6-6 to TRBJ1-5; D may be TRBD1 (5 bases). The receptor comes from a human donor with acute or convalescent COVID-19. The donor label of this sample is uncertain. CDR3 residues: CASSFPGGSQPQHF. The CDR3 DNA reads TGTGCCAGCAGTTTCCCCGGGGGGAGTCAGCCCCAGCATTTT.